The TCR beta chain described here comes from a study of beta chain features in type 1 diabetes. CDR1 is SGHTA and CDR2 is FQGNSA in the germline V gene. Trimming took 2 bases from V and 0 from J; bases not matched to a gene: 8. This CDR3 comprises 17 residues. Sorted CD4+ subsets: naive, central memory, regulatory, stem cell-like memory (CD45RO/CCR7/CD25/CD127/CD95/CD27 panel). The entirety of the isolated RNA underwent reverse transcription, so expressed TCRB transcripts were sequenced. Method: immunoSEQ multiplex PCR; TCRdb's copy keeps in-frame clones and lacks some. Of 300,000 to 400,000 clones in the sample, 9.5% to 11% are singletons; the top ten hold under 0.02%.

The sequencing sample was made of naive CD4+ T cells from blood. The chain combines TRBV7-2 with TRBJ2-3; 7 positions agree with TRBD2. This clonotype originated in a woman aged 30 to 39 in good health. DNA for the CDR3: TGTGCCAGCAGCTTACCGGCGGGGGTCCGTAGCACAGATACGCAGTATTTT. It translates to CASSLPAGVRSTDTQYF.